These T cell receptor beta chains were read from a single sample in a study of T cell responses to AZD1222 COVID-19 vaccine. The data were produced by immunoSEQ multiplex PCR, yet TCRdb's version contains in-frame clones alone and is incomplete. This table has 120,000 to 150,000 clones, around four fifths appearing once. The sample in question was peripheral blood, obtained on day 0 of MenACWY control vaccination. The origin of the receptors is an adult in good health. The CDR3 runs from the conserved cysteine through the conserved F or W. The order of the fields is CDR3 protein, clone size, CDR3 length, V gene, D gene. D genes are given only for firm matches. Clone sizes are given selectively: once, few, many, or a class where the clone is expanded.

CDR3 protein: CATSEQGNNDEQFF; clone size: -; CDR3 length: 14; V gene: TRBV24-1; D gene: -
CDR3 protein: CASSQGQGFSPLHF; clone size: once; CDR3 length: 14; V gene: TRBV14; D gene: TRBD1
CDR3 protein: CASRGQTNQPQHF; clone size: -; CDR3 length: 13; V gene: TRBV12-3/TRBV12-4; D gene: -
CDR3 protein: CASSSGQGTNYSPLHF; clone size: -; CDR3 length: 16; V gene: TRBV7-9; D gene: TRBD1
CDR3 protein: CASSATFGTYGYTF; clone size: -; CDR3 length: 14; V gene: TRBV7-6; D gene: -
CDR3 protein: CASSETGGAWTEAFF; clone size: -; CDR3 length: 15; V gene: TRBV7-3; D gene: TRBD1
CDR3 protein: CASSESLAGGPGKNIQYF; clone size: -; CDR3 length: 18; V gene: TRBV6-1; D gene: TRBD2
CDR3 protein: CASGLGQGYEQYF; clone size: few; CDR3 length: 13; V gene: TRBV12-5; D gene: TRBD1
CDR3 protein: CASSIDNQLSRHF; clone size: -; CDR3 length: 13; V gene: TRBV19; D gene: -
CDR3 protein: CASSQYGGIPNSPLHF; clone size: -; CDR3 length: 16; V gene: TRBV6-4; D gene: -
CDR3 protein: CASSVLNSKLFF; clone size: -; CDR3 length: 12; V gene: TRBV19; D gene: -
CDR3 protein: CASSLNPTPGETQYF; clone size: -; CDR3 length: 15; V gene: TRBV5-5; D gene: -
CDR3 protein: CASSYSLRGEGYTF; clone size: -; CDR3 length: 14; V gene: TRBV6-5; D gene: -
CDR3 protein: CASSPVVEGSPLHF; clone size: -; CDR3 length: 14; V gene: TRBV7-9; D gene: -
CDR3 protein: CASSLSYVTVYEQYF; clone size: -; CDR3 length: 15; V gene: TRBV7-2; D gene: -
CDR3 protein: CASSHRDKSYTEAFF; clone size: -; CDR3 length: 15; V gene: TRBV3-1/TRBV3-2; D gene: -
CDR3 protein: CASSWGGLSNEAFF; clone size: few; CDR3 length: 14; V gene: TRBV5-8; D gene: -
CDR3 protein: CASSLSFGGGDNEQFF; clone size: -; CDR3 length: 16; V gene: TRBV11-2; D gene: TRBD2
CDR3 protein: CASRLGRDWNYGYTF; clone size: -; CDR3 length: 15; V gene: TRBV12-2; D gene: -
CDR3 protein: CATSDQQGVGGELFF; clone size: -; CDR3 length: 15; V gene: TRBV24-1; D gene: TRBD1
CDR3 protein: CASSRLGPRMAGELFF; clone size: -; CDR3 length: 16; V gene: TRBV13; D gene: -
CDR3 protein: CAWSASYEQFF; clone size: -; CDR3 length: 11; V gene: TRBV30; D gene: -
CDR3 protein: CASTPRLGKSYEQYF; clone size: -; CDR3 length: 15; V gene: TRBV6-5; D gene: -
CDR3 protein: CASSYSGQGEVFF; clone size: -; CDR3 length: 13; V gene: TRBV6-5; D gene: -
CDR3 protein: CASSTGAGNTDTQYF; clone size: once; CDR3 length: 15; V gene: TRBV2; D gene: -
CDR3 protein: CASSLTGSGNTIYF; clone size: -; CDR3 length: 14; V gene: TRBV5-1; D gene: -
CDR3 protein: CASIRGPSGGYTF; clone size: -; CDR3 length: 13; V gene: TRBV2; D gene: -
CDR3 protein: CATSRDGGDLGLRPYEQYF; clone size: -; CDR3 length: 19; V gene: TRBV15; D gene: -
CDR3 protein: CASSRTQGTGNTIYF; clone size: -; CDR3 length: 15; V gene: TRBV3-1/TRBV3-2; D gene: -
CDR3 protein: CASKRETGGSYEQYF; clone size: -; CDR3 length: 15; V gene: TRBV5-1; D gene: -
CDR3 protein: CASSPLGGNTIYF; clone size: -; CDR3 length: 13; V gene: TRBV27; D gene: -
CDR3 protein: CASSLAGYGYTF; clone size: -; CDR3 length: 12; V gene: TRBV28; D gene: -
CDR3 protein: CASSRSDAAGGAHGYTF; clone size: -; CDR3 length: 17; V gene: TRBV19; D gene: TRBD1
CDR3 protein: CARSLARLAGGRTDTQYF; clone size: -; CDR3 length: 18; V gene: TRBV5-3; D gene: TRBD2
CDR3 protein: CASSLRWDTGELFF; clone size: -; CDR3 length: 14; V gene: TRBV5-5; D gene: -
CDR3 protein: CASSQLAGGREQYF; clone size: -; CDR3 length: 14; V gene: TRBV3-1/TRBV3-2; D gene: TRBD2
CDR3 protein: CASRAGLLNTEAFF; clone size: -; CDR3 length: 14; V gene: TRBV2; D gene: -
CDR3 protein: CASSPTVRTSRRMETQYF; clone size: -; CDR3 length: 18; V gene: TRBV7-2; D gene: TRBD2
CDR3 protein: CASRALVDNTEAFF; clone size: -; CDR3 length: 14; V gene: TRBV5-1; D gene: -
CDR3 protein: CASTPHPGLEPQHF; clone size: -; CDR3 length: 14; V gene: TRBV19; D gene: -
CDR3 protein: CASSPGDRKVGYTF; clone size: once; CDR3 length: 14; V gene: TRBV5-1; D gene: TRBD1
CDR3 protein: CASSFRLATNTGELFF; clone size: -; CDR3 length: 16; V gene: TRBV6-5; D gene: TRBD2
CDR3 protein: CASSPGRPDYGYTF; clone size: once; CDR3 length: 14; V gene: TRBV9; D gene: -
CDR3 protein: CASSSGTSGDTQYF; clone size: -; CDR3 length: 14; V gene: TRBV7-2; D gene: TRBD2
CDR3 protein: CASSGLGRKLFF; clone size: -; CDR3 length: 12; V gene: TRBV2; D gene: -
CDR3 protein: CASSASGIAKNIQYF; clone size: -; CDR3 length: 15; V gene: TRBV7-9; D gene: -
CDR3 protein: CASSFPGGPLNEQFF; clone size: -; CDR3 length: 15; V gene: TRBV5-5; D gene: -
CDR3 protein: CATSRGTGIEIEKLFF; clone size: -; CDR3 length: 16; V gene: TRBV15; D gene: -
CDR3 protein: CASSIQGAPTGELFF; clone size: -; CDR3 length: 15; V gene: TRBV19; D gene: TRBD1
CDR3 protein: CASSLVTYNQPQHF; clone size: few; CDR3 length: 14; V gene: TRBV7-8; D gene: -
CDR3 protein: CASRGGNQPQHF; clone size: -; CDR3 length: 12; V gene: TRBV27; D gene: -
CDR3 protein: CASSRGQAQTGELFF; clone size: -; CDR3 length: 15; V gene: TRBV5-1; D gene: TRBD1
CDR3 protein: CASSSGQTGSYEQYF; clone size: -; CDR3 length: 15; V gene: TRBV11-2; D gene: -
CDR3 protein: CASSNVGTGGSPLHF; clone size: once; CDR3 length: 15; V gene: TRBV7-3; D gene: TRBD1
CDR3 protein: CASRDSATNEKLFF; clone size: -; CDR3 length: 14; V gene: TRBV6-6; D gene: -